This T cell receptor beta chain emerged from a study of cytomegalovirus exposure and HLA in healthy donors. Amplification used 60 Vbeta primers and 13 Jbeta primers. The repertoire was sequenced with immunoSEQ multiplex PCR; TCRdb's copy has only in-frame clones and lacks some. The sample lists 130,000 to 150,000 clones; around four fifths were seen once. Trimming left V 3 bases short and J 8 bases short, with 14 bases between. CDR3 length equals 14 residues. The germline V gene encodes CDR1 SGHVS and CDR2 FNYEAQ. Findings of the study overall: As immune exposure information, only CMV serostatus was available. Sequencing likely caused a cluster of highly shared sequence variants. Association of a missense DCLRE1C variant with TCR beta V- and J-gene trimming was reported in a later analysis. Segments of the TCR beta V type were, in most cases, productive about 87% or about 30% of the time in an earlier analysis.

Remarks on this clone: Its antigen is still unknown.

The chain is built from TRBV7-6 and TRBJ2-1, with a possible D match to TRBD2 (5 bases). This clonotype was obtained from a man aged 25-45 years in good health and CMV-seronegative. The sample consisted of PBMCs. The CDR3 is CASSLSSGFDEQFF. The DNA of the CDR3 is TGTGCCAGCAGCTTGTCATCGGGGTTCGATGAGCAGTTCTTC.